What follows is one T cell receptor beta chain and its context. Its antigen remains unidentified. The authors made TCR beta libraries by quantitative 5'-RACE with molecular barcodes. TCRdb passed the 5' RACE reads through MiXCR, listing each CDR3 protein once. The repertoire consists of more than 20,000 distinct CDR3 sequences, with 13% occurring once and the leading ten covering 35%. Losses at the gene ends were 8 bases for V and 3 bases for J; bases not matched to a gene: 10. The CDR3 spans 16 residues. The sample comes from a study of CD8 T cells in ankylosing spondylitis. Whole-study findings and limits: What appeared characteristic of ankylosing spondylitis blood was a TCR beta motif of under 10 highly homologous variants. Within peripheral blood, clones linked to disease were CD8+ and relatively rare. Matched ankylosing spondylitis synovial fluid reportedly contained a significantly enriched population of disease-linked clones.

The receptor comes from a male donor with ankylosing spondylitis or in good health (not recorded which). The sequencing sample was made of blood. The rearrangement joins TRBV12-3 or TRBV12-4 to TRBJ2-6; TRBD2 matches 7 bases. The CDR3 protein is CASGSRAGVGANVLTF. The CDR3 bases are TGTGCCAGCGGTTCGAGGGCGGGGGTTGGGGCCAACGTCCTGACTTTC.